The subject of this entry is one T cell receptor beta chain. The V segment lost 2 bases and the J segment 2 bases; nucleotides outside the gene matches: 7. Germline loops: CDR1 GTSNPN, CDR2 SVGIG (reference sequence). The CDR3 runs to 15 residues. As for treatment: oral pan-JAK inhibitor, 5-10 mg twice daily. RNA extraction was followed by reverse transcription into cDNA, which acted as the sequencing template. Profiled with immunoSEQ multiplex PCR; TCRdb holds only in-frame clones, not every one. The sample has about 210,000 clones, 50% to 75% seen once. The sample originates from a study of CD8+ T cells in alopecia areata.

The sequence came from a human donor with alopecia areata. The source material was CD4+ T cells sorted from blood, sampled at week 4, from a patient treated with tofacitinib. The chain joins TRBV30 to TRBJ1-2, with TRBD1 identical over 8 bases. CDR3 in DNA: TGTGCCTGGAGTCCCCGGACAGGGATCAACTATGGCTACACCTTC. Its translation: CAWSPRTGINYGYTF.